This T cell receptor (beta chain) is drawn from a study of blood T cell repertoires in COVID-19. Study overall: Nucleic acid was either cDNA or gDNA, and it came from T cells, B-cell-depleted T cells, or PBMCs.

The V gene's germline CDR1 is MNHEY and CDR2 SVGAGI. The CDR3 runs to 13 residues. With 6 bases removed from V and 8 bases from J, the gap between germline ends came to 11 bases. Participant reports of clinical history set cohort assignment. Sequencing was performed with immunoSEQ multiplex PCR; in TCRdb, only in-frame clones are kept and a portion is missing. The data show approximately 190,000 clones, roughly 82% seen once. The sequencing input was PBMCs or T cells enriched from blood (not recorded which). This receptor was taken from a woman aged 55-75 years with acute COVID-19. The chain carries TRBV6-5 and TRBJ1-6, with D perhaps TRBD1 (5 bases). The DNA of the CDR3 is TGTGCCAGCAGCCCCCAGGGCGATTCACCCCTCCACTTT. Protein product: CASSPQGDSPLHF.